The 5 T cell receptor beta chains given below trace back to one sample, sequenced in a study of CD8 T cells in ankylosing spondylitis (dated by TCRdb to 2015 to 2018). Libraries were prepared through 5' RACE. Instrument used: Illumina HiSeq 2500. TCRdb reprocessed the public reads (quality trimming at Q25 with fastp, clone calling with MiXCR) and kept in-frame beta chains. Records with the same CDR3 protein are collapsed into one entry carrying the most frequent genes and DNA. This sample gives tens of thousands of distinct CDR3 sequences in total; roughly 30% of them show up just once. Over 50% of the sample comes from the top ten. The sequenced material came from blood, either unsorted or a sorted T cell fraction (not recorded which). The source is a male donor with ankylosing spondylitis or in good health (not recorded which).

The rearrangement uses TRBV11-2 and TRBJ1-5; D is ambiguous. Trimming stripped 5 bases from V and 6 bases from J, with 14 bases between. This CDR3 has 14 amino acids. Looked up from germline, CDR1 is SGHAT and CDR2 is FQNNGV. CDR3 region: CASSPGGVGQPQHF. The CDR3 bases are TGTGCCAGCAGCCCCGGCGGGGTAGGTCAGCCCCAGCATTTT.

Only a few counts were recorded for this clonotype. The CDR3 bases are TGTGCCAGCACCGTGGGACTAGCTGCTGAGACCCAGTACTTC. Encoded protein: CASTVGLAAETQYF. The chain is built from TRBV6-2 or TRBV6-3 and TRBJ2-5; 9 bases match TRBD2. The V gene end was trimmed by 7 bases and the J gene end by 5 bases; junction bases not matched to a gene: 8. Germline V CDR1 and CDR2: MNHEY, SVGEGT. This CDR3 region has 14 residues.

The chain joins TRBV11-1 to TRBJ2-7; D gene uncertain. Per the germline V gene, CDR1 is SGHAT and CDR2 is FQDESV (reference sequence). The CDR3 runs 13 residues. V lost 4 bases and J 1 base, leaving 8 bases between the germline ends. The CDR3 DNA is TGTGCCAGCAGCTCGCCCGGATCCTACGAGCAGTACTTC. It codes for CASSSPGSYEQYF.

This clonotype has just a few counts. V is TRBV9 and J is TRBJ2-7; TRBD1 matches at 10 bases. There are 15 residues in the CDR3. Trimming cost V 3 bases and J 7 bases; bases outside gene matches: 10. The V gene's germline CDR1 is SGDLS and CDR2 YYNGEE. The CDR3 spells CASSARDRGVGEQYF. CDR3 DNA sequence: TGTGCCAGCAGCGCCCGGGACAGGGGTGTAGGGGAGCAGTACTTC.

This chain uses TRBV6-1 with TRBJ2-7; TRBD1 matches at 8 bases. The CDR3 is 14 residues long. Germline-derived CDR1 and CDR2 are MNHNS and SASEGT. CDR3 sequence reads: CASSTTGVTGELYV. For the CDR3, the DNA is TGTGCCAGCAGCACGACAGGGGTCACCGGGGAGCTGTACGTC.